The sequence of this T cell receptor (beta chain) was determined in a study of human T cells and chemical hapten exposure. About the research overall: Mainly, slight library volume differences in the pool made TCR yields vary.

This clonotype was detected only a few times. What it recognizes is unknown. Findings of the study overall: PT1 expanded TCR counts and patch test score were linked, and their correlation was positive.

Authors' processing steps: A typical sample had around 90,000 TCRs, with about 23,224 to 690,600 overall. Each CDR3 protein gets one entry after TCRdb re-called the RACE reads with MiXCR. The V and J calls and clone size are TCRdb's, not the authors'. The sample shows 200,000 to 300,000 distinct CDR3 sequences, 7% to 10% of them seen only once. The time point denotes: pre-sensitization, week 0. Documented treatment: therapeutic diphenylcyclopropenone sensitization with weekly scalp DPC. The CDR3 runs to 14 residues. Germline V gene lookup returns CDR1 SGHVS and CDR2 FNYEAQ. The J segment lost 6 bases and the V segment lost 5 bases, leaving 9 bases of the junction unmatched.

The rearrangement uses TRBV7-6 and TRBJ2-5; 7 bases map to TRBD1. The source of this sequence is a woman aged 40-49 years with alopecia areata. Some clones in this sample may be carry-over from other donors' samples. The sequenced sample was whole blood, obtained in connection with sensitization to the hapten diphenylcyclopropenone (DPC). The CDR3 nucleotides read TGTGCCAGCAGCCCCCGGACAGGTCAACAGACCCAGTACTTC. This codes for CASSPRTGQQTQYF.